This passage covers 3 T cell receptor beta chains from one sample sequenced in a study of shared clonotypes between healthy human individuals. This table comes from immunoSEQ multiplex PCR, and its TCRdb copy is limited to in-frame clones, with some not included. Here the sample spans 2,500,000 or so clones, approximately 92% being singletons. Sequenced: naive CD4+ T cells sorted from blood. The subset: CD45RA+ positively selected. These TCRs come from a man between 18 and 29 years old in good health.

CDR3 sequence reads: CASSNGQGGSPLHF. DNA of the CDR3: TGTGCCAGCAGCAACGGGCAGGGTGGCTCACCCCTCCACTTT. This rearrangement joins TRBV5-5 to TRBJ1-6, with D possibly TRBD1 on 5 matching bases. The CDR3 is made up of 14 amino acids. The germline V and J ends were trimmed by 4 bases and 10 bases, with 15 bases remaining between them. Germline V CDR1 and CDR2: SGHKS, YYEKEE (reference sequence).

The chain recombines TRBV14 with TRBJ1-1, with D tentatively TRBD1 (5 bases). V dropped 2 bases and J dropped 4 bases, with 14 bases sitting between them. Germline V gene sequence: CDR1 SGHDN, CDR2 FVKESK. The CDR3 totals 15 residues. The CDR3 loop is CASSQNGGRGTEAFF. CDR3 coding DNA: TGTGCCAGCAGCCAAAACGGGGGTAGGGGCACTGAAGCTTTCTTT.

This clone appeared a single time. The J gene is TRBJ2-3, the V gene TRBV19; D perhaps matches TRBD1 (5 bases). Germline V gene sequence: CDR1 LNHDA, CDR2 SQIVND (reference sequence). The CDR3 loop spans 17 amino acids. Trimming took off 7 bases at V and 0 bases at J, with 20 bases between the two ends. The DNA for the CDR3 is TGTGCCAGTACGTCAGGGCCCAACTTTATGAGCACAGATACGCAGTATTTT. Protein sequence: CASTSGPNFMSTDTQYF. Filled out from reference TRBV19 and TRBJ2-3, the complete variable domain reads DGGITQSPKYLFRKEGQNVTLSCEQNLNHDAMYWYRQDPGQGLRLIYYSQIVNDFQKGDIAEGYSVSREKKESFPLTVTSAQKNPTAFYLCASTSGPNFMSTDTQYFGPGTRLTVL.